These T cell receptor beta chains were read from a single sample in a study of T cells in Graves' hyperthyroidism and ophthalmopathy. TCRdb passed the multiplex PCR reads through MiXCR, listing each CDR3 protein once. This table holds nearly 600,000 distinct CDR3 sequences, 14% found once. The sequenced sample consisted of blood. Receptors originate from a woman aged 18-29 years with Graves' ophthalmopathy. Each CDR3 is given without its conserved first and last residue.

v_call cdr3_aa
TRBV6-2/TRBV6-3 ASSYSYRTSGRYNEQF
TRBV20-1 SAGGQMNQPQH
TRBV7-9 ASSPEDWESLNTEAF
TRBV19 ASSISNSPLH
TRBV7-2 ASSLGSGDTQY
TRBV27 ASSLSMVDTGELF
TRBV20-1 SAPGTSGSSYEQY
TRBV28 ASTPDRVGNSPLH
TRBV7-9 ASSSAGPGQY
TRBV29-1 SVGDPGTGTWPQH
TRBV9 ASSVASGAWGSYNEQF
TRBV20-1 SARADRGLYTIY
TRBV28 ASSSPYRSKQY
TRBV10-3 AISESGPGSYEQY
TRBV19 ASSRDRGAEQY
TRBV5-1 ASSISGRTDTQY
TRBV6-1 ASSEEPSGSYEQY